These 5 T cell receptor beta chains were all obtained from the same sample, sequenced in a study of glioma-infiltrating T cells. Amplification of TCR alpha and beta CDR3 regions from RNA used iRepertoire nested multiplex PCR. TCRdb redid the calling of the multiplex PCR reads with MiXCR, one entry per CDR3 protein. Of 400,000 or so distinct CDR3 sequences listed, 35% to 45% were seen once; the top ten hold around 12%. The sample comprised glioma tissue, nonneoplastic brain tissue, or PBMCs (not recorded which). The receptors were sampled from a human donor with low-grade glioma or glioblastoma, undergoing nonglioma brain surgery, or in good health (not recorded which).

Comments on this clonotype: This clone may be a read error of a much larger clone one base away. The chain recombines TRBV25-1 with TRBJ1-5; D is uncertain. Looked up from germline, CDR1 is MGHDK and CDR2 is SYGVNS. Trimming removed 1 base at V and 8 bases at J, with 18 bases between. This CDR3 region has 16 residues. The CDR3 spells CASSESSVLPDEPQHF. DNA of the CDR3: TGTGCCAGCAGTGAATCATCCGTCCTCCCGGATGAGCCCCAGCATTTT.

On this clonotype itself: Just one base apart from a much larger clone, this may be a read error. This chain connects TRBV20-1 to TRBJ1-5; TRBD1 aligns across 8 bases. Germline V gene data show CDR1 as DFQATT and CDR2 as SNEGSKA (reference sequence). V was pared by 6 bases and J by 8 bases, with 12 bases of the junction left unmatched. This CDR3 has 14 amino acids. CDR3 in amino acids: CSAEWTGRTEPQHF. CDR3 sequence (DNA): TGCAGTGCGGAATGGACAGGGCGCACAGAGCCCCAGCATTTT.

The chain recombines TRBV6-2 or TRBV6-3 with TRBJ2-3; TRBD2 agrees at 12 bases. The germline V gene has CDR1 MNHEY and CDR2 SVGEGT. This CDR3 is 19 amino acids long. The ends lost 2 bases at V and 6 bases at J; junction bases unmatched: 15. The CDR3 nucleotides read TGTGCCAGCAGTTACCTACTCAAAAAGATTACTAGCGGGAGGGATACGCAGTATTTT. This encodes CASSYLLKKITSGRDTQYF.

This clonotype was detected a few times. The chain couples TRBV28 to TRBJ1-2; no clear D. Germline values: CDR1 MDHEN, CDR2 SYDVKM. The CDR3 contains 12 residues. V gave up 1 base and J gave up 4 bases, with 4 bases separating them. The CDR3 is CASSLYTYGYTF. CDR3 in DNA: TGTGCCAGCAGTTTATATACCTATGGCTACACCTTC.

The chain is built from TRBV28 and TRBJ2-6; possible D gene TRBD1, 7 bases. Between the trimmed V and J ends, which lost 6 bases and 1 base, there was a span of 10 bases. The CDR3 has 15 amino acids. In germline, CDR1 is MDHEN, CDR2 SYDVKM. The CDR3 loop reads CASRSGGSGANVLTF. In DNA, the CDR3 is TGTGCCAGCAGATCAGGGGGGTCTGGGGCCAACGTCCTGACTTTC.